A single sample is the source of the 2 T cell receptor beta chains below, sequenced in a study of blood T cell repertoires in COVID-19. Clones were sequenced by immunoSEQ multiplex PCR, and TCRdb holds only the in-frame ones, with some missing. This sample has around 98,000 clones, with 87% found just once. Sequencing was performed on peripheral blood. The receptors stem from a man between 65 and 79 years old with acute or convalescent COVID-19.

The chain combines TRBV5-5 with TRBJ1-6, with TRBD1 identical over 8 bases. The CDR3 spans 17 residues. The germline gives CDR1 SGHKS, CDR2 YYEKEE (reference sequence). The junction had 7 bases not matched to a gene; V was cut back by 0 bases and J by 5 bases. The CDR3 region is CASSLVPTGADNSPLHF. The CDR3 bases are TGTGCCAGCAGCTTGGTCCCGACAGGGGCCGATAATTCACCCCTCCACTTT.

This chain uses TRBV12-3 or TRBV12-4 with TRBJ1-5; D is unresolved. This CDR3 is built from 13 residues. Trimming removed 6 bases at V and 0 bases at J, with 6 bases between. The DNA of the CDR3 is TGTGCCAGCAGCCAACTTAGCAATCAGCCCCAGCATTTT. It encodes CASSQLSNQPQHF.